Following are 14 T cell receptor beta chains from one sample sequenced in a study of Graves' ophthalmopathy and Graves' hyperthyroidism. Amplification targeted the TCR beta CDR3 regions, with RNA transcripts as the source material. First-round RT-PCR employed HTBI primers, with a second-round multiplex PCR after it. TCRdb re-called the multiplex PCR reads with MiXCR, one entry per CDR3 protein. This repertoire shows around 1.1 million distinct CDR3 sequences, about 38% found once; its top ten account for 11%. Input material: peripheral blood or thyroid tissue (not recorded which). The receptor source for this set is an adult man with Graves' hyperthyroidism.

This clonotype was picked up a small number of times. This sequence joins TRBV29-1 and TRBJ2-2, with D unresolved. Germline V gene data show CDR1 as SQVTM and CDR2 as ANQGSEA. Trimming pared 5 bases from V and 4 bases from J, leaving 14 bases between. The CDR3 consists of 14 residues. In nucleotides, the CDR3 is TGCAGCGTTCGGTCTACGGGCCGCACCGGGGAGCTGTTTTTT. Amino acid sequence: CSVRSTGRTGELFF.

V usage is TRBV7-2 and J usage is TRBJ1-1; D remains ambiguous. The CDR3 sequence is 13 residues long. Trimming removed 1 base from V and 7 bases from J, with 10 bases in between. CDR1 is SGHTA and CDR2 is FQGNSA in the germline V gene. The CDR3 bases are TGTGCCAGCAGCTTAGTCCTCCGGGGTGAAGCTTTCTTT. Residues: CASSLVLRGEAFF.

This chain joins TRBV4-1 and TRBJ1-2; D might be TRBD1 (5 bases). The length of the CDR3 is 13 residues. Trimming stripped 7 bases from V and 6 bases from J, with 15 bases between. Looked up from germline, CDR1 is MGHRA and CDR2 is YSYEKL. The CDR3 DNA is TGCGCCAGCACCGAATTTGGGGGGAATGGCTACACCTTC. Translating it yields CASTEFGGNGYTF.

As for this clonotype: The CDR3 does not close with the conserved phenylalanine or tryptophan, likely indicating a read error. Here the CDR3 reads CASSLGLGNTEAFL. CDR3 bases: TGTGCCAGCAGCTTGGGTCTGGGAAACACTGAAGCTTTCCTT. The chain has TRBV5-4 and TRBJ1-1; D is ambiguous. The germline V and J ends were trimmed by 0 bases and 2 bases, with 8 bases remaining between them. The germline V gene has CDR1 SGHNT and CDR2 YYREEE (reference sequence). This CDR3 contains 14 residues.

The rearrangement links TRBV5-5 to TRBJ1-2; D gene ambiguous. This CDR3 region has 13 residues. Germline V gives CDR1 SGHKS, CDR2 YYEKEE (reference sequence). The V end was cut by 0 bases, the J end by 8 bases, with 11 bases between. The CDR3 nucleotides read TGTGCCAGCAGCTTGGAAGTCGTCAAGGGCTACACCTTC. Protein sequence: CASSLEVVKGYTF.

This clonotype was detected many times. The chain links TRBV14 to TRBJ1-1, with 10 positions matching TRBD1. The CDR3 runs 15 residues. The germline V gene has CDR1 SGHDN and CDR2 FVKESK. V was clipped by 4 bases and J by 4 bases; unmatched bases: 6. The CDR3 here is CASSLRTGGVTEAFF. CDR3 sequence (DNA): TGTGCCAGCAGCCTCCGGACAGGGGGGGTCACTGAAGCTTTCTTT.

CDR3 nucleotide sequence: TGTGCCAGCAGCTTAGGAGGGGCGGGGGGGATCTATGGCTACACCTTC. Residues: CASSLGGAGGIYGYTF. The chain recombines TRBV7-8 with TRBJ1-2, with D possibly matching TRBD1 (5 bases). In germline, CDR1 is SGHVS, CDR2 FQNEAQ. The CDR3 contains 16 residues. The ends were cut back, 1 base at V and 4 bases at J, with 16 bases in the middle.

This clonotype was counted many times. The genes are TRBV13 and TRBJ2-5, with no clear D. Per germline, CDR1 PRHDT and CDR2 FYEKMQ (reference sequence). This CDR3 is built from 15 residues. With 2 bases removed from V and 3 bases from J, the gap between germline ends came to 13 bases. In DNA, the CDR3 is TGTGCCAGCAGCTTATTTCAGAAGTCGAAAGAGACCCAGTACTTC. This gives the protein CASSLFQKSKETQYF. Together with reference TRBV13 and TRBJ2-5, the CDR3 gives the full variable domain: AAGVIQSPRHLIKEKRETATLKCYPIPRHDTVYWYQQGPGQDPQFLISFYEKMQSDKGSIPDRFSAQQFSDYHSELNMSSLELGDSALYFCASSLFQKSKETQYFGPGTRLLVL.

This clonotype was found a few times. The chain links TRBV6-5 to TRBJ2-7; D is unresolved. The germline V gene encodes CDR1 MNHEY and CDR2 SVGAGI. This CDR3 is built from 13 residues. V shed 3 bases and J shed 5 bases, with 11 bases lying between them. CDR3 in DNA: TGTGCCAGCAGTTATATGGCAACCAACGAGCAGTACTTC. It codes for CASSYMATNEQYF.

This clonotype occurred many times. CDR3 protein: CASSETSGIYEQYF. The CDR3 bases are TGCGCCAGCAGTGAGACTAGCGGGATATACGAGCAGTACTTC. V and J are TRBV10-2 and TRBJ2-7; TRBD2 matches 10 bases. This CDR3 spans 14 amino acids. Germline loops: CDR1 WSHSY, CDR2 SAAADI. The J segment lost 4 bases and the V segment lost 2 bases, leaving 2 bases of the junction unmatched.

This clonotype was recorded at least ten times. J is TRBJ1-4 and V is TRBV20-1; maybe TRBD1 (6 bases). Per germline, CDR1 DFQATT and CDR2 SNEGSKA (reference sequence). V was pared by 3 bases and J by 10 bases, with 18 bases between. The CDR3 covers 14 residues. The CDR3 protein is CSARSGTSRGKLFF. CDR3 nucleotides: TGCAGTGCTAGGTCCGGGACAAGTCGGGGAAAACTGTTTTTT.

This clonotype turned up a few times. This rearrangement joins TRBV15 to TRBJ1-3, with 9 positions matching TRBD1. V was pared by 7 bases and J by 1 base, with 2 bases of the junction left unmatched. The CDR3 is made up of 14 amino acids. The V gene's germline CDR1 is LNHNV and CDR2 YYDKDF (reference sequence). This CDR3 reads CATKTGGSGNTIYF. The CDR3 nucleotides read TGTGCCACCAAGACAGGGGGATCTGGAAACACCATATATTTT. The whole variable domain, filled in from reference TRBV15 and TRBJ1-3, reads DAMVIQNPRYQVTQFGKPVTLSCSQTLNHNVMYWYQQKSSQAPKLLFHYYDKDFNNEADTPDNFQSRRPNTSFCFLDIRSPGLGDTAMYLCATKTGGSGNTIYFGEGSWLTVV.

The table lists this clonotype with many counts. This chain links TRBV20-1 with TRBJ2-5; maybe TRBD2 (5 bases). This CDR3 spans 13 amino acids. V was clipped by 4 bases and J by 6 bases, with 15 bases between them. The germline gives CDR1 DFQATT, CDR2 SNEGSKA (reference sequence). This CDR3 reads CSATYSVGKTQYF. As DNA, the CDR3 is TGCAGTGCTACTTATAGCGTCGGCAAGACCCAGTACTTC.

The chain combines TRBV7-3 with TRBJ2-2, with 9 bases aligning to TRBD1. The ends lost 0 bases at V and 3 bases at J; junction bases unmatched: 5. CDR1 and CDR2 (germline): SGHTA, FQGTGA. The CDR3 runs to 17 residues. CDR3: CASSLTGTGWHTGELFF. CDR3 in DNA: TGTGCCAGCAGCTTAACCGGGACAGGGTGGCACACCGGGGAGCTGTTTTTT. Complete variable domain (other parts from reference TRBV7-3 and TRBJ2-2): GAGVSQTPSNKVTEKGKYVELRCDPISGHTALYWYRQSLGQGPEFLIYFQGTGAADDSGLPNDRFFAVRPEGSVSTLKIQRTERGDSAVYLCASSLTGTGWHTGELFFGEGSRLTVL.